Listed below are T cell receptor beta chains from one sample, sequenced in a study of blood T cell repertoires in COVID-19. The data were produced by immunoSEQ multiplex PCR, yet TCRdb's version contains in-frame clones alone and is incomplete. The sample contains about 80,000 clones, roughly 80% of which appear only once. The material sequenced was peripheral blood. The receptors originated from a woman at least 80 years old with acute or convalescent COVID-19. Each CDR3 is given with its conserved first and last residue. D genes are given only for firm matches. The size field is filled for only some rows; it gives once, few, many or a size class.

size: -; J: TRBJ2-5; D: TRBD1; V: TRBV6-5; CDR3: CASSLGQGWRETQYF; DNA: TGTGCCAGCAGCCTAGGACAGGGATGGCGAGAGACCCAGTACTTC
size: -; J: TRBJ1-2; D: -; V: TRBV5-1; CDR3: CASSLSAGRVDYGYTF; DNA: TGCGCCAGCAGCTTGTCGGCAGGGAGGGTTGACTATGGCTACACCTTC
size: -; J: TRBJ1-1; D: -; V: TRBV30; CDR3: CAWSGDRPTEAFF; DNA: TGTGCCTGGAGTGGAGACAGGCCCACTGAAGCTTTCTTT
size: -; J: TRBJ1-6; D: -; V: TRBV18; CDR3: CASSPQAGDNSPLHF; DNA: TGTGCCAGCTCACCACAGGCGGGTGATAATTCACCCCTCCACTTT
size: once; J: TRBJ1-2; D: TRBD1; V: TRBV4-1; CDR3: CASSQGAGGEGGYTF; DNA: TGCGCCAGCAGCCAAGGGGCAGGGGGCGAAGGTGGCTACACCTTC
size: -; J: TRBJ1-2; D: TRBD1; V: TRBV6-5; CDR3: CASSYSVGTAYGYTF; DNA: TGTGCCAGCAGTTACTCCGTTGGGACAGCCTATGGCTACACCTTC
size: -; J: TRBJ2-2; D: TRBD1; V: TRBV9; CDR3: CASSEARTGGNTGELFF; DNA: TGTGCCAGCAGCGAAGCAAGGACAGGGGGAAACACCGGGGAGCTGTTTTTT
size: -; J: TRBJ2-5; D: -; V: TRBV24-1; CDR3: CATGAGETQYF; DNA: TGTGCCACCGGGGCCGGAGAGACCCAGTACTTC
size: -; J: TRBJ1-2; D: TRBD1; V: TRBV30; CDR3: CAWSPLGDRGDYGYTF; DNA: TGTGCCTGGAGTCCCCTTGGGGACAGGGGGGACTATGGCTACACCTTC
size: -; J: TRBJ2-2; D: -; V: TRBV29-1; CDR3: CSVGMGRLTDGELFF; DNA: TGCAGCGTTGGTATGGGCAGGTTGACAGACGGGGAGCTGTTTTTT
size: few; J: TRBJ2-7; D: -; V: TRBV11-3; CDR3: CASSLTKVHEQYF; DNA: TGTGCCAGCAGCTTAACTAAGGTGCACGAGCAGTACTTC
size: -; J: TRBJ1-5; D: -; V: TRBV5-4; CDR3: CASSLDRNSNQPQHF; DNA: TGTGCCAGCAGCTTAGACAGAAATAGCAATCAGCCCCAGCATTTT
size: -; J: TRBJ2-7; D: -; V: TRBV2; CDR3: CASSPDTTSYEQYF; DNA: TGTGCCAGCAGCCCGGACACCACTTCCTACGAGCAGTACTTC
size: -; J: TRBJ2-5; D: TRBD2; V: TRBV6-5; CDR3: CASSYFGTSGQETQYF; DNA: TGTGCCAGCAGTTACTTTGGGACTAGCGGCCAAGAGACCCAGTACTTC
size: -; J: TRBJ2-1; D: TRBD2; V: TRBV11-2; CDR3: CASSSPSGGLGNEQFF; DNA: TGTGCCAGCAGCTCTCCTAGCGGGGGATTGGGGAATGAGCAGTTCTTC
size: -; J: TRBJ2-4; D: -; V: TRBV19; CDR3: CASKSAGLAKNIQYF; DNA: TGTGCCAGTAAGTCGGCGGGCCTAGCCAAAAACATTCAGTACTTC
size: -; J: TRBJ1-1; D: -; V: TRBV6-5; CDR3: CASSFQQGNTEAFF; DNA: TGTGCCAGCAGTTTTCAACAGGGGAACACTGAAGCTTTCTTT
size: -; J: TRBJ2-7; D: TRBD1; V: TRBV9; CDR3: CASSLTGQGAYEQYF; DNA: TGTGCCAGCAGCCTAACGGGACAGGGAGCCTACGAGCAGTACTTC
size: -; J: TRBJ2-1; D: TRBD2; V: TRBV11-3; CDR3: CASSQRGREQFF; DNA: TGTGCCAGCAGCCAGCGGGGGCGGGAGCAGTTCTTC
size: -; J: TRBJ1-2; D: TRBD1; V: TRBV23-1; CDR3: CASSQDRGVYGYTF; DNA: TGCGCCAGCAGTCAAGACAGGGGGGTCTATGGCTACACCTTC
size: -; J: TRBJ2-7; D: -; V: TRBV11-3; CDR3: CASSQGGQVGSYEQYF; DNA: TGTGCCAGCAGCCAAGGGGGTCAGGTCGGATCCTACGAGCAGTACTTC
size: -; J: TRBJ2-2; D: TRBD1; V: TRBV2; CDR3: CASREGGSTGELFF; DNA: TGTGCCAGCAGGGAAGGGGGCAGCACCGGGGAGCTGTTTTTT
size: -; J: TRBJ1-4; D: -; V: TRBV19; CDR3: CASSIGADSSEKLFF; DNA: TGTGCCAGTAGTATCGGAGCTGATTCGAGTGAAAAACTGTTTTTT
size: few; J: TRBJ1-1; D: TRBD1; V: TRBV28; CDR3: CASSLWTGGSTEAFF; DNA: TGTGCCAGCAGTCTTTGGACAGGGGGGTCCACTGAAGCTTTCTTT
size: -; J: TRBJ1-4; D: -; V: TRBV19; CDR3: CASSAPGSQGNEKLFF; DNA: TGTGCCAGTAGTGCTCCAGGTTCGCAGGGAAACGAAAAACTGTTTTTT
size: -; J: TRBJ1-3; D: -; V: TRBV7-2; CDR3: CASTGGDYSGNTIYF; DNA: TGTGCCAGCACCGGAGGAGATTACTCTGGAAACACCATATATTTT
size: few; J: TRBJ1-5; D: -; V: TRBV9; CDR3: CASSVKGGSRGLNQPQHF; DNA: TGTGCCAGCAGCGTAAAGGGGGGGAGCAGGGGCTTAAATCAGCCCCAGCATTTT
size: -; J: TRBJ2-1; D: TRBD2; V: TRBV14; CDR3: CASSQMGGVLLNEQFF; DNA: TGTGCCAGCAGCCAAATGGGGGGGGTCCTTCTGAATGAGCAGTTCTTC
size: -; J: TRBJ2-7; D: TRBD1; V: TRBV11-2; CDR3: CASSYGQGYEQYF; DNA: TGTGCCAGCAGTTACGGACAGGGCTACGAGCAGTACTTC
size: few; J: TRBJ1-1; D: -; V: TRBV7-3; CDR3: CASSSDRLRNTEAFF; DNA: TGTGCCAGCAGCTCCGACAGGTTAAGGAACACTGAAGCTTTCTTT
size: -; J: TRBJ1-1; D: -; V: TRBV19; CDR3: CATMGGGRGNTEAFF; DNA: TGTGCCACCATGGGGGGGGGCAGAGGGAACACTGAAGCTTTCTTT
size: -; J: TRBJ1-1; D: -; V: TRBV11-3; CDR3: CASSLIQGNTEAFF; DNA: TGTGCCAGCAGCCTCATACAGGGGAACACTGAAGCTTTCTTT
size: -; J: TRBJ2-6; D: TRBD2; V: TRBV28; CDR3: CASFKRGGSGANVLTF; DNA: TGTGCCAGCTTTAAGCGGGGGGGCTCTGGGGCCAACGTCCTGACTTTC
size: -; J: TRBJ2-1; D: TRBD2; V: TRBV10-1; CDR3: CASSESASGEYEQFF; DNA: TGCGCCAGCAGTGAGTCGGCTAGCGGGGAGTATGAGCAGTTCTTC
size: -; J: TRBJ1-3; D: TRBD1; V: TRBV18; CDR3: CASSPSTGGRDTIYF; DNA: TGTGCCAGCTCACCCTCGACAGGGGGAAGGGACACCATATATTTT
size: -; J: TRBJ2-1; D: TRBD1; V: TRBV4-3; CDR3: CASSQDGGRDRFYNEQFF; DNA: TGCGCCAGCAGCCAAGATGGAGGCCGGGACAGATTCTACAATGAGCAGTTCTTC
size: -; J: TRBJ2-7; D: -; V: TRBV6-5; CDR3: CASSYDRTYEQYF; DNA: TGTGCCAGCAGTTACGACAGAACCTACGAGCAGTACTTC
size: -; J: TRBJ2-7; D: -; V: TRBV6-5; CDR3: CASTQVSRVYEQYF; DNA: TGTGCCAGCACCCAGGTGTCGAGGGTCTACGAGCAGTACTTC
size: -; J: TRBJ2-7; D: -; V: TRBV6-5; CDR3: CASSSIYEQYF; DNA: TGTGCCAGCAGTTCTATTTACGAGCAGTACTTC
size: -; J: TRBJ1-2; D: -; V: TRBV7-2; CDR3: CASSAGGGLPYGYTF; DNA: TGTGCCAGCAGCGCCGGGGGGGGACTGCCCTATGGCTACACCTTC
size: -; J: TRBJ1-6; D: TRBD1; V: TRBV10-3; CDR3: CAIRDGTANSPLHF; DNA: TGTGCCATCAGGGACGGGACAGCTAATTCACCCCTCCACTTT
size: -; J: TRBJ2-7; D: -; V: TRBV28; CDR3: CASSSTSSEQYF; DNA: TGTGCCAGCAGTTCGACTTCTTCCGAGCAGTACTTC
size: -; J: TRBJ1-2; D: TRBD1; V: TRBV10-3; CDR3: CAISDPMTGGNYGYTF; DNA: TGTGCCATCAGTGACCCGATGACAGGGGGCAACTATGGCTACACCTTC
size: -; J: TRBJ1-1; D: -; V: TRBV3-1/TRBV3-2; CDR3: CASSLGTEAFF; DNA: TGTGCCAGCAGCCTCGGCACTGAAGCTTTCTTT
size: -; J: TRBJ1-2; D: TRBD1; V: TRBV18; CDR3: CASINPTGRDGYTF; DNA: TGTGCCAGTATCAACCCGACAGGGAGAGATGGCTACACCTTC
size: -; J: TRBJ1-1; D: -; V: TRBV11-2; CDR3: CASSSSRESTEAFF; DNA: TGTGCCAGCAGTTCAAGCCGGGAGAGCACTGAAGCTTTCTTT
size: -; J: TRBJ1-2; D: -; V: TRBV5-4; CDR3: CASSTADTSSGYTF; DNA: TGTGCCAGCAGCACTGCGGACACCTCATCCGGCTACACCTTC
size: -; J: TRBJ1-1; D: -; V: TRBV27; CDR3: CASSLSLQGLGMNTEAFF; DNA: TGTGCCAGCAGTTTATCACTTCAGGGGTTGGGGATGAACACTGAAGCTTTCTTT
size: -; J: TRBJ1-2; D: -; V: TRBV29-1; CDR3: CSVLDFYGYTF; DNA: TGCAGCGTCCTAGACTTTTATGGCTACACCTTC
size: -; J: TRBJ2-6; D: TRBD2; V: TRBV15; CDR3: CATNKAGTSISGANVLTF; DNA: TGTGCCACCAACAAAGCCGGGACTAGCATATCTGGGGCCAACGTCCTGACTTTC